This TCR beta chain was found in a study of CD8+ T cells in alopecia areata (dated by TCRdb to 2017 to 2018). For context, the study as a whole: The treated patients took part in an open-label pilot trial in which moderate-to-severe alopecia areata was treated with oral tofacitinib at 5 to 10 mg twice daily. Tofacitinib was given for 6 to 18 months, followed by 6 months of follow-up off drug to assess delayed response and recurrence. Disease severity in treated patients was measured with the SALT score, which quantifies the percentage of affected scalp surface area. The study used high-throughput TCRbeta sequencing to examine T cell clonal expansion in alopecia areata, in both the C3H/HeJ mouse model and human patients. On the human side, TCRbeta sequencing was run on scalp tissue and on sorted CD4+ and CD8+ peripheral blood T cells from healthy controls and from alopecia areata patients with either patchy or totalis/universalis disease. Biopsies were taken from tofacitinib-treated patients at baseline and again at 4 and 24 weeks into treatment, and several of those patients also had a later scalp biopsy. Scalp clonality was compared among normal scalp (n=4), patchy alopecia areata scalp (n=8), and alopecia totalis/universalis scalp (n=8). The RNA source kit depended on sample type: the PAXgene miRNA kit for fixed scalp, the miRNeasy kit for PBMCs, and the RNeasy kit for mouse skin. TCRbeta CDR3 regions were amplified by immunoSEQ multiplex PCR with 35 Vbeta forward and 13 Jbeta reverse primers. Overall study outcomes, separate from this receptor: Tofacitinib significantly decreased scalp clonality and the number of expanded CD8+ clones among the top 100 scalp clones. Compared with normal scalp, lesional scalp, particularly in alopecia totalis/universalis, had higher clonality and more expanded CD8+ clones, which suggests antigenic drive. The treated cohort was small, with a single nonresponder, so links between baseline CD8+ expansion and response need larger studies. Scalp TCR repertoire analysis is complicated because resident alphabeta T cells in normal human skin are also sequenced, whereas mouse skin is dominated by gammadelta T cells. Shared TCR sequences between patients were less evident than in mice, which may be partly attributable to HLA diversity in the patient population. Many expanded lesional clones were found to persist in scalp and blood during tofacitinib treatment, and relapse after treatment cessation may be partly explained by this persistence.

The time point label here, explained by the study, means: about 25 weeks on oral tofacitinib. What the treatment or condition label conveys for this sample: oral pan-JAK inhibitor, 5-10 mg twice daily. Peripheral blood and lesional scalp punch biopsies were obtained from patients with alopecia areata. After PBMCs were isolated by density centrifugation and stained for CD3, CD4 and CD8, a FACSAria was used to sort CD4+ and CD8+ T cells. Receptor amplification or capture employed the immunoSEQ multiplex PCR assay. To provide template for TCR sequencing, every sample had RNA extracted and reverse transcribed into cDNA. First-strand cDNA was synthesized using SuperScript III with a 2:1 mix of oligo-dT and random hexamers. A synthetic immune receptor repertoire was used to measure amplification bias, and any remaining bias was corrected computationally. The study's processing was this. Raw reads were preprocessed for error removal, and CDR3 was defined according to IMGT conventions as running from the conserved cysteine to phenylalanine. Clonality was computed by normalizing Shannon entropy by log2 of the number of productive unique TCRs and subtracting the result from 1. Whether each scalp clone was CD4 or CD8 was inferred by checking scalp TCRbeta sequences against the CD4 and CD8 repertoires from sorted blood. TCRdb retrieved this table from immuneACCESS and kept in-frame rearrangements only. Not all clones are present; in checked studies, unresolved V genes account for under half, and no reason is known for the remainder. V and J calls and clone size follow that table, whereas D and trimming were derived from the DNA. This sample is represented by roughly 180,000 clones; 53% of them were singletons. Of the sample, about a tenth falls within the top ten clones.

As for this clone: Its antigen specificity is not known. No much larger clone exists at a distance of one base, and base qualities are not known.

Sequences LGHNA (CDR1) and YSLEER (CDR2) are obtained from the germline V gene. The CDR3 starts with the cysteine, ends with the phenylalanine, and has 16 residues. Here the CDR3 DNA is all that survives: 48 bases in frame from base 1. Here V drops 0 bases and J drops 8 bases, and the junction holds 10 bases not matched to any gene. This sequence uses TRBV4-3 and TRBJ1-2, and 9 junctional nucleotides match TRBD1. This receptor was identified in a human donor with alopecia areata. The sequences come from CD8+ T cells sorted from blood, collected at week 24, from a patient treated with tofacitinib. This receptor has the CDR3 CASSQDMTGGADGYTF. The DNA is TGCGCCAGCAGCCAAGATATGACAGGGGGAGCTGACGGCTACACCTTC.